The sequence of this T cell receptor (beta chain) was determined in a study of beta chain features in type 1 diabetes. Findings and caveats of the study: TCRB CDR3s were moderately but significantly shorter in Type 1 diabetes patients in all four CD4+ subsets.

This clone was observed a few times. The antigen is not known. The V and J ends lost 5 bases and 2 bases respectively, with 13 bases between them. CDR3 length equals 15 residues. Germline V gene sequence: CDR1 SGDLS, CDR2 YYNGEE. Populations obtained by sorting all exceeded 98% purity. cDNA synthesis used the whole RNA isolate, giving expressed TCRB sequences. The study sequenced naive, central memory and regulatory T cell samples to an average of approximately 3.5 million reads. The table came from immunoSEQ multiplex PCR; TCRdb's copy has only in-frame clones and leaves some out. The sample records about 120,000 clones, 16% being singletons.

Sequencing used central memory CD4+ T cells from blood. The chain uses TRBV9 and TRBJ2-2, with D possibly matching TRBD1 (6 bases). The source of this sequence is a young man with type 1 diabetes. The DNA for the CDR3 is TGTGCCAGCAGGAAGGACAGTTTTAACACCGGGGAGCTGTTTTTT. It specifies CASRKDSFNTGELFF. The variable domain in full, with the rest retrieved from reference TRBV9 and TRBJ2-2, is DSGVTQTPKHLITATGQRVTLRCSPRSGDLSVYWYQQSLDQGLQFLIQYYNGEERAKGNILERFSAQQFPDLHSELNLSSLELGDSALYFCASRKDSFNTGELFFGEGSRLTVL.